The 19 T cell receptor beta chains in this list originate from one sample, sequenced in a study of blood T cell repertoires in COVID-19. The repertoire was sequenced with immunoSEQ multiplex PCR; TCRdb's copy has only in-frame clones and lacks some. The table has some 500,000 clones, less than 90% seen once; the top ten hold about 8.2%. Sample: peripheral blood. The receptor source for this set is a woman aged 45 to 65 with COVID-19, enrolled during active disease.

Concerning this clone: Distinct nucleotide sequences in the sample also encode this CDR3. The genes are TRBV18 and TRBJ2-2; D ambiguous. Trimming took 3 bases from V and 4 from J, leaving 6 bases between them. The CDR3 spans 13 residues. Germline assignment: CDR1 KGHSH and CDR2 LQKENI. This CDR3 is CASSPTATGELFF. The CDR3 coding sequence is TGTGCCAGCTCACCCACAGCCACCGGGGAGCTGTTTTTT.

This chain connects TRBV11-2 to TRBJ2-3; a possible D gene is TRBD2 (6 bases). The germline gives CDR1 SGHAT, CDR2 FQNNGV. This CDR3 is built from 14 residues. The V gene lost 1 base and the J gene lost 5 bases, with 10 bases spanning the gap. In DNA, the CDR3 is TGTGCCAGCAGCTTAGGGACCGGGAGAGATACGCAGTATTTT. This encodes CASSLGTGRDTQYF.

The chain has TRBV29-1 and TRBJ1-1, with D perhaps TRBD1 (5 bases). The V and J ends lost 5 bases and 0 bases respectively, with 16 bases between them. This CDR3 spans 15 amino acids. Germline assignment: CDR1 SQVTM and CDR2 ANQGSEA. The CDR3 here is CSVNRPRRLNTEAFF. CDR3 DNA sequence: TGCAGCGTTAACAGGCCCCGACGGCTGAACACTGAAGCTTTCTTT.

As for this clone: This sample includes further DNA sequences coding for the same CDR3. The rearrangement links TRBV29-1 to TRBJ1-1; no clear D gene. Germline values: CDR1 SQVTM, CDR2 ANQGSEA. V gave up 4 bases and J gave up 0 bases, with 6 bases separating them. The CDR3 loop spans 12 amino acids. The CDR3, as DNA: TGCAGCGTTGTACAACTGAACACTGAAGCTTTCTTT. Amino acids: CSVVQLNTEAFF.

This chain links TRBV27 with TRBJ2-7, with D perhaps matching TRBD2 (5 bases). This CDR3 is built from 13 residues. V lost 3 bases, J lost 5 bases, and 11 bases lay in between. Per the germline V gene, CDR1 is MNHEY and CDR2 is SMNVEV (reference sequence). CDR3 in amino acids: CASSFGEGDEQYF. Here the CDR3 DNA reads TGTGCCAGCAGTTTCGGAGAGGGTGACGAGCAGTACTTC.

For the CDR3, the DNA is TGTGCCAGCAGCGTCGGGGGAAGTCGAAACACCATATATTTT. Amino acids: CASSVGGSRNTIYF. The genes are TRBV9 and TRBJ1-3, with D maybe TRBD1 (5 bases). Per the germline V gene, CDR1 is SGDLS and CDR2 is YYNGEE. The germline V and J ends were trimmed by 2 bases and 5 bases, with 11 bases remaining between them. This CDR3 is built from 14 residues.

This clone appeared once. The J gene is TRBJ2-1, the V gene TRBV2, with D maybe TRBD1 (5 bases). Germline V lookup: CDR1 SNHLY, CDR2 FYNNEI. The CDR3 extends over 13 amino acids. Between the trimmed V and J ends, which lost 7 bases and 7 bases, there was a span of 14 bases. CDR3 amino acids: CASTRQLGNEQFF. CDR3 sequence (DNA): TGTGCCAGCACTAGACAGTTAGGGAATGAGCAGTTCTTC.

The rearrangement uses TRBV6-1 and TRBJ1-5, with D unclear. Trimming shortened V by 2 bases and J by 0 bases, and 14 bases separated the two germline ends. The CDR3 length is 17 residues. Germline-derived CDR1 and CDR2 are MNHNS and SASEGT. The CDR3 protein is CASSENAGGFSNQPQHF. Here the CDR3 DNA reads TGTGCCAGCAGTGAAAACGCAGGAGGTTTTAGCAATCAGCCCCAGCATTTT.

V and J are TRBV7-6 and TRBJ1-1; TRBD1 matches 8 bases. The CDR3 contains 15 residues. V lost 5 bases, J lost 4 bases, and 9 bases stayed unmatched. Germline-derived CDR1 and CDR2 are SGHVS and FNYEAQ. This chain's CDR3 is CASSQWTGRGTEAFF. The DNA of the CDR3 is TGTGCCAGCAGCCAATGGACAGGGAGGGGCACTGAAGCTTTCTTT.

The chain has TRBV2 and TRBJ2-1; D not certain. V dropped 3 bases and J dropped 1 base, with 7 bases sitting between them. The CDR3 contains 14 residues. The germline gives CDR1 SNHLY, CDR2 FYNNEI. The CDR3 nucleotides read TGTGCCAGCAGTGATCAACTGTCCTACAATGAGCAGTTCTTC. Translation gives CASSDQLSYNEQFF.

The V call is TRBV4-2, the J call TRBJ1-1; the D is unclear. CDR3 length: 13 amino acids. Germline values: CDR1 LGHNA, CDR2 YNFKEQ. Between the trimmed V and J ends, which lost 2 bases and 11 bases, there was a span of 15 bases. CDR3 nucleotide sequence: TGTGCCAGCAGCCAATCGGCCCAAAGGAGGGCTTTCTTT. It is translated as CASSQSAQRRAFF.

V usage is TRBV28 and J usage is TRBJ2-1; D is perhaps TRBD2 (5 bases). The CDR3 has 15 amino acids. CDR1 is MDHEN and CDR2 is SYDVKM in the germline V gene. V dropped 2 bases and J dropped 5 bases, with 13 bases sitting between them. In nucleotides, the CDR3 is TGTGCCAGCAGTTTAGGAAGCGGAGAGAACAATGAGCAGTTCTTC. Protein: CASSLGSGENNEQFF.

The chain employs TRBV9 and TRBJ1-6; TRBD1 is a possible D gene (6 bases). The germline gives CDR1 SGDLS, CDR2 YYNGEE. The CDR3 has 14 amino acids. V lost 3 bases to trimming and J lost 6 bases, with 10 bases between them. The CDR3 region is CASSAGTLNSPLHF. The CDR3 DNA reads TGTGCCAGCAGCGCCGGGACACTTAATTCACCCCTCCACTTT.

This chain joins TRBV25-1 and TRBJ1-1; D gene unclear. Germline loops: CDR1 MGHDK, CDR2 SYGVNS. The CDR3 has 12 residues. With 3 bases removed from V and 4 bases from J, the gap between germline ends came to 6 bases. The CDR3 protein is CASSDVGTEAFF. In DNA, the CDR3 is TGTGCCAGCAGTGACGTCGGCACTGAAGCTTTCTTT.

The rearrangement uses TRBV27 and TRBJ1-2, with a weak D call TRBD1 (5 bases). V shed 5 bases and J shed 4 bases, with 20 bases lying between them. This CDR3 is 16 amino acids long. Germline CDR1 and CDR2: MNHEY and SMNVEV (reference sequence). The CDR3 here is CASSLRPKGRGYGYTF. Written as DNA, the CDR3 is TGTGCCAGCAGTCTCCGGCCAAAGGGGCGGGGCTATGGCTACACCTTC.

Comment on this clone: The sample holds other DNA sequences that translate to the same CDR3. CDR3 residues: CATSDPTGVDQPQHF. The CDR3 bases are TGTGCCACCAGTGACCCGACAGGGGTCGATCAGCCCCAGCATTTT. This sequence joins TRBV24-1 and TRBJ1-5; 8 bases line up with TRBD1. Looked up from germline, CDR1 is KGHDR and CDR2 is SFDVKD. Losses at the gene ends were 4 bases for V and 5 bases for J; bases not matched to a gene: 6. The CDR3 consists of 15 residues.

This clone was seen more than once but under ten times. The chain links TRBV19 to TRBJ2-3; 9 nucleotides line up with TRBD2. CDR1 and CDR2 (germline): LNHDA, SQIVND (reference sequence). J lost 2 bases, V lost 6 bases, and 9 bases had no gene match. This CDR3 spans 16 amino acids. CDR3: CASSPTTSGITDTQYF. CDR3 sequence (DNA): TGTGCCAGTAGCCCAACGACTAGCGGCATCACAGATACGCAGTATTTT.

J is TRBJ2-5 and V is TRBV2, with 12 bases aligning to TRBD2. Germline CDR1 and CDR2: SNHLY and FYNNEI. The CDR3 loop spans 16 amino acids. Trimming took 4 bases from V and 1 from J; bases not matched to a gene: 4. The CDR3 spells CASSGLAGASQETQYF. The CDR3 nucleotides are TGTGCCAGCAGTGGACTAGCGGGGGCCTCCCAAGAGACCCAGTACTTC.

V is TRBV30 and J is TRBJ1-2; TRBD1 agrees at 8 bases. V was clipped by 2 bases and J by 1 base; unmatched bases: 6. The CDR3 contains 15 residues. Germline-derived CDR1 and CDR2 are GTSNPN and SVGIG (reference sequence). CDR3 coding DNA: TGTGCCTGGAGTCTTGACAGGGGTTTTAACTATGGCTACACCTTC. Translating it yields CAWSLDRGFNYGYTF.